Shown below are 8 T cell receptor beta chains from a single sample sequenced in a study of cytotoxic CD8 clonotypes in ibrutinib-treated CLL. The data were produced by immunoSEQ multiplex PCR, yet TCRdb's version contains in-frame clones alone and is incomplete. The table lists nearly 300,000 clones, approximately 79% of them singletons. Sequencing used PBMCs, obtained at disease progression, from a patient treated with ibrutinib. The receptors were gathered from a human donor with chronic lymphocytic leukemia.

The chain is built from TRBV13 and TRBJ2-6; no clear D gene. V was shortened by 5 bases and J by 0 bases, with 8 bases between the two germline ends. The CDR3 covers 15 residues. The germline V gene encodes CDR1 PRHDT and CDR2 FYEKMQ (reference sequence). The CDR3 DNA follows: TGTGCCAGCAGCACATACACCTCTGGGGCCAACGTCCTGACTTTC. Residues: CASSTYTSGANVLTF.

The V and J genes are TRBV4-1 and TRBJ2-4; TRBD1 or TRBD2 may be the D gene (6 bases each). The CDR3 loop spans 15 amino acids. V shed 2 bases and J shed 13 bases, with 21 bases lying between them. In germline, CDR1 is MGHRA, CDR2 YSYEKL. The CDR3 reads CASSQFPTRGREQYF. As DNA, the CDR3 is TGCGCCAGCAGCCAATTCCCAACCCGGGGGCGGGAACAGTACTTC.

The chain employs TRBV10-2 and TRBJ2-2; D call uncertain. The CDR3 has 14 amino acids. Germline V gene data show CDR1 as WSHSY and CDR2 as SAAADI. Between the trimmed V and J ends, which lost 1 base and 2 bases, there was a span of 5 bases. CDR3 bases: TGCGCCAGCAGTGAGTACGTAAACACCGGGGAGCTGTTTTTT. It encodes CASSEYVNTGELFF.

V gene TRBV4-1 combines with J gene TRBJ1-2, with TRBD1 matching 8 bases. Germline V CDR1 and CDR2: MGHRA, YSYEKL. After removal of 5 bases from V and 7 bases from J, the junction contained 9 bases not matched to a gene. CDR3 size: 14 residues. CDR3 amino acids: CASSGQGRGGGYTF. DNA for the CDR3: TGCGCCAGCAGCGGACAGGGCCGTGGGGGTGGCTACACCTTC.

The genes are TRBV6-5 and TRBJ2-5; possibly TRBD1 for D (6 bases). The length of the CDR3 is 15 residues. With 4 bases removed from V and 2 bases from J, the gap between germline ends came to 14 bases. CDR1 and CDR2 (germline): MNHEY, SVGAGI. The CDR3 sequence is CASSSQVGAQETQYF. DNA of the CDR3: TGTGCCAGCAGTTCCCAAGTGGGGGCACAAGAGACCCAGTACTTC.

This chain links TRBV5-1 with TRBJ2-1; D unclear. The germline gives CDR1 SGHRS, CDR2 YFSETQ. The length of the CDR3 is 14 residues. Trimming removed 4 bases at V and 4 bases at J, with 12 bases between. CDR3 in amino acids: CASSPSWRYNEQFF. The CDR3 DNA is TGCGCCAGCAGCCCCTCGTGGCGGTACAATGAGCAGTTCTTC.

This clone was counted a single time. This chain links TRBV18 with TRBJ1-5; tentatively, D is TRBD1 (5 bases). CDR1 is KGHSH, CDR2 LQKENI, per germline. V lost 6 bases to trimming and J lost 3 bases, with 15 bases between them. The CDR3 consists of 15 residues. CDR3 DNA sequence: TGTGCCAGCTCCACCAGGCAGGGCAACAATCAGCCCCAGCATTTT. This sequence encodes CASSTRQGNNQPQHF.

The chain has TRBV6-1 and TRBJ1-1; TRBD1 might be the D (6 bases). Germline CDR1 and CDR2: MNHNS and SASEGT. This CDR3 spans 13 amino acids. With 6 bases removed from V and 1 base from J, the gap between germline ends came to 9 bases. The CDR3 nucleotides read TGTGCCAGCAGAGAGGACAGGAACACTGAAGCTTTCTTT. This encodes CASREDRNTEAFF.